This entry lists 16 T cell receptor beta chains sequenced from one sample in a study of blood T cells in healthy people across ages. PCR was performed a second time for about 7 to 11 cycles using a sample-barcoded 5' primer and a J-beta primer mix. TCRdb re-derived calls from the 5' RACE reads in MiXCR, one entry per CDR3 protein. The sample contains 550,000 to 750,000 distinct CDR3 sequences, under 25% of which appear only once. Sequences were obtained from blood. These receptors were collected from a man in his 70s in good health.

This clonotype was seen more than once but under ten times. V usage is TRBV30 and J usage is TRBJ1-1; D is perhaps TRBD1 (5 bases). This CDR3 comprises 14 residues. Germline lookup yields CDR1 GTSNPN and CDR2 SVGIG (reference sequence). Between the trimmed V and J ends, which lost 5 bases and 4 bases, there was a span of 17 bases. The CDR3 loop reads CAWASWGPGTEAFF. CDR3 nucleotides: TGTGCCTGGGCTTCGTGGGGCCCGGGCACTGAAGCTTTCTTT.

This clonotype appeared a few times. The chain carries TRBV5-8 and TRBJ1-1; D remains ambiguous. The length of the CDR3 is 14 residues. V was shortened by 1 base and J by 4 bases, with 11 bases between the two germline ends. In germline, CDR1 is SGHTS, CDR2 YDEGEE. The CDR3 reads CASSLSGAGTEAFF. CDR3 coding DNA: TGTGCCAGCAGCTTGAGCGGAGCGGGCACTGAAGCTTTCTTT.

The chain uses TRBV5-1 and TRBJ1-2, with unresolved D. V shed 3 bases and J shed 4 bases, with 10 bases lying between them. The CDR3 covers 13 residues. Germline CDR1 reads SGHRS; CDR2 reads YFSETQ. The CDR3 region is CASSSPPIYGYTF. The CDR3, as DNA: TGCGCCAGCAGCTCCCCACCTATCTATGGCTACACCTTC.

This clonotype has more than one count but fewer than ten. The V and J genes are TRBV5-1 and TRBJ2-3; weak D call: TRBD2 (6 bases). This CDR3 has 16 amino acids. Germline lookup yields CDR1 SGHRS and CDR2 YFSETQ. Trimming shortened V by 0 bases and J by 0 bases, and 11 bases separated the two germline ends. CDR3 nucleotide sequence: TGCGCCAGCAGCTTGGCTAGCGCTTCTAGCACAGATACGCAGTATTTT. Translating it yields CASSLASASSTDTQYF.

This clonotype was counted between two and nine times. The rearrangement links TRBV11-2 to TRBJ2-5; D tentatively reads TRBD1 or TRBD2 (6 bases each). Germline V gene lookup returns CDR1 SGHAT and CDR2 FQNNGV. The CDR3 runs 14 residues. Between the trimmed V and J ends, which lost 5 bases and 4 bases, there was a span of 14 bases. CDR3 in DNA: TGTGCCAGCAGCCCCTTCCGGGGGCGAGAGACCCAGTACTTC. This translates into CASSPFRGRETQYF.

Comment on this clonotype: A read error may account for a junction end that differs from germline. V is TRBV6-2 or TRBV6-3 and J is TRBJ2-7; no clear D gene. CDR3 length: 13 residues. Per germline, CDR1 MNHEY and CDR2 SVGEGT. This CDR3 is CASSYYTSYERYF. The DNA for the CDR3 is TGTGCCAGCAGTTACTACACCTCCTACGAGCGGTACTTC.

This clonotype was picked up a small number of times. The genes are TRBV2 and TRBJ2-1; D unclear. V lost 1 base and J 3 bases, leaving 13 bases between the germline ends. CDR3 length equals 16 residues. Germline V CDR1 and CDR2: SNHLY, FYNNEI. The CDR3 bases are TGTGCCAGCAGTGAAGAGGAAAACCTATTCTACAATGAGCAGTTCTTC. Residues: CASSEEENLFYNEQFF.

The gene calls are TRBV4-3 and TRBJ2-6; possible D gene TRBD2, 6 bases. Trimming shortened V by 0 bases and J by 2 bases, and 11 bases separated the two germline ends. Germline values: CDR1 LGHNA, CDR2 YSLEER. The CDR3 consists of 17 residues. The DNA of the CDR3 is TGCGCCAGCAGCCAAGATCGAGGAGGGACTGGGGCCAACGTCCTGACTTTC. Encoded protein: CASSQDRGGTGANVLTF.

The rearrangement joins TRBV25-1 to TRBJ2-5; 9 bases map to TRBD2. Trimming took 3 bases from V and 7 from J; bases not matched to a gene: 6. The germline V gene has CDR1 MGHDK and CDR2 SYGVNS. This CDR3 contains 14 residues. In DNA, the CDR3 is TGTGCCAGCAGTGACCTAGCGGGATACGGGACCCAGTACTTC. It encodes CASSDLAGYGTQYF.

This chain joins TRBV30 and TRBJ1-2; no firm D call. V was clipped by 4 bases and J by 4 bases, with 13 bases between them. The length of the CDR3 is 13 residues. CDR1 and CDR2 (germline): GTSNPN, SVGIG (reference sequence). The CDR3 bases are TGTGCCTGGACCGATGGGAAGGGCTATGGCTACACCTTC. Its translation: CAWTDGKGYGYTF.

The chain couples TRBV29-1 to TRBJ1-1; no clear D gene. CDR1 is SQVTM and CDR2 is ANQGSEA in the germline V gene. The CDR3 sequence is 13 residues long. Trimming cost V 5 bases and J 1 base, with 11 bases left between them. CDR3 protein: CSVFSGQNTEAFF. The CDR3 nucleotides read TGCAGCGTTTTCTCTGGGCAGAACACTGAAGCTTTCTTT.

This clonotype showed up just a few times. The chain recombines TRBV4-1 with TRBJ2-1; TRBD2 aligns across 9 bases. The V gene's germline CDR1 is MGHRA and CDR2 YSYEKL. This CDR3 contains 17 residues. After removal of 0 bases from V and 2 bases from J, the junction contained 5 bases not matched to a gene. CDR3 region: CASSQDWASGTYNEQFF. CDR3 in DNA: TGCGCCAGCAGCCAAGATTGGGCTAGCGGGACCTACAATGAGCAGTTCTTC.

This chain connects TRBV5-1 to TRBJ2-5; D is perhaps TRBD1 (6 bases). Germline loops: CDR1 SGHRS, CDR2 YFSETQ. The germline V and J ends were trimmed by 0 bases and 0 bases, with 9 bases remaining between them. The CDR3 is 15 residues long. This chain's CDR3 is CASSLAGQNQETQYF. CDR3 sequence (DNA): TGCGCCAGCAGCTTGGCCGGACAGAACCAAGAGACCCAGTACTTC.

This clonotype was observed a few times. The chain has TRBV12-3 or TRBV12-4 and TRBJ1-4; 7 bases agree with TRBD1. There are 14 residues in the CDR3. J lost 8 bases, V lost 0 bases, and 3 bases had no gene match. The CDR3 protein is CASSLAGQPEKLFF. The CDR3 coding sequence is TGTGCCAGCAGTTTAGCGGGACAGCCAGAAAAACTGTTTTTT.

The gene calls are TRBV6-2 or TRBV6-3 and TRBJ1-1, with D hard to call. CDR3 size: 11 residues. V was cut by 2 bases and J by 8 bases, with 6 bases left in between. Germline V gene sequence: CDR1 MNHEY, CDR2 SVGEGT. CDR3 sequence reads: CASSYLGEAFF. The DNA of the CDR3 is TGTGCCAGCAGTTACCTAGGGGAAGCTTTCTTT.

This clonotype was seen more than once but under ten times. The V call is TRBV27, the J call TRBJ2-2, with D possibly being TRBD1 (6 bases). CDR3 size: 16 residues. Germline values: CDR1 MNHEY, CDR2 SMNVEV (reference sequence). The V gene lost 7 bases and the J gene lost 0 bases, with 15 bases spanning the gap. The CDR3 DNA follows: TGTGCCAGCACAACAAGACAGGCCCCGAACACCGGGGAGCTGTTTTTT. Encoded protein: CASTTRQAPNTGELFF.